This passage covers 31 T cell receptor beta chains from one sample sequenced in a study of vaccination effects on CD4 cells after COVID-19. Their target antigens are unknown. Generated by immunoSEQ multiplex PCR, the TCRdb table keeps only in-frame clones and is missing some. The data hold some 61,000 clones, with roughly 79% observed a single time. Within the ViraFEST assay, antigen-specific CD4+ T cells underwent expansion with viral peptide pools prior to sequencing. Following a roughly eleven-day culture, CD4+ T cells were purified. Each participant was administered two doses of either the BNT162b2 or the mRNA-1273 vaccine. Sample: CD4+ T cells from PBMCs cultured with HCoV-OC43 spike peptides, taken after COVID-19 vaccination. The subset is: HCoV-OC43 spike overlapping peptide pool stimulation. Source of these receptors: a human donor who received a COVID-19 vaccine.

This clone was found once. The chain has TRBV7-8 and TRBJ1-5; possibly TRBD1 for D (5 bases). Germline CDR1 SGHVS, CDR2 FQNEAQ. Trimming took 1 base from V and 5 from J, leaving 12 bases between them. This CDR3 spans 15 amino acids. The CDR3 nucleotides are TGTGCCAGCAGCTTAGGGCCAGGGATCGATCAGCCCCAGCATTTT. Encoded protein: CASSLGPGIDQPQHF.

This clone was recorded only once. The CDR3 nucleotides read TGCGCCAGCAGCCAAGGCGGGGCCCAAGAGACCCAGTACTTC. This encodes CASSQGGAQETQYF. The rearrangement uses TRBV4-3 and TRBJ2-5, with D perhaps matching TRBD2 (6 bases). CDR3 length equals 14 residues. Looked up from germline, CDR1 is LGHNA and CDR2 is YSLEER. Deletions cut 1 base from V and 1 base from J, with 7 bases between.

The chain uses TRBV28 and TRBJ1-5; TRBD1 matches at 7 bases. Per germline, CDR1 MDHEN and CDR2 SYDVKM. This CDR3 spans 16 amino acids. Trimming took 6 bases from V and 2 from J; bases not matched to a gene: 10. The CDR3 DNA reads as TGTGCCAGCAGCCCCCCGACAGGGATGGGCAATCAGCCCCAGCATTTT. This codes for CASSPPTGMGNQPQHF.

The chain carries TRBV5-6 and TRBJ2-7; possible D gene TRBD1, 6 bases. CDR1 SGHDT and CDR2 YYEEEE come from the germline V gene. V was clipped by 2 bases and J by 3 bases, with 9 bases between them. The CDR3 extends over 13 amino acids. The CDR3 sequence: CASSFRDIYEQYV. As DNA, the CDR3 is TGTGCCAGCAGCTTCCGGGACATCTACGAGCAGTACGTC.

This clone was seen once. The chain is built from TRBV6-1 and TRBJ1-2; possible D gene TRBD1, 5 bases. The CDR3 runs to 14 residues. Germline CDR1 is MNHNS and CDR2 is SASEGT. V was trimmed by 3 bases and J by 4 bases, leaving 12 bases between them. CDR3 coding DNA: TGTGCCAGCAGTGACAGGGTTGGACTCTATGGCTACACCTTC. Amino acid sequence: CASSDRVGLYGYTF.

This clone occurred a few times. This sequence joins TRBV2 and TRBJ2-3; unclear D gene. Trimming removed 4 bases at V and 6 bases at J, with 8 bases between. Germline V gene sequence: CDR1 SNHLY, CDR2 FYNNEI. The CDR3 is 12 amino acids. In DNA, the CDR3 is TGTGCCAGCAGTGCCACCGGTGATACGCAGTATTTT. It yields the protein CASSATGDTQYF.

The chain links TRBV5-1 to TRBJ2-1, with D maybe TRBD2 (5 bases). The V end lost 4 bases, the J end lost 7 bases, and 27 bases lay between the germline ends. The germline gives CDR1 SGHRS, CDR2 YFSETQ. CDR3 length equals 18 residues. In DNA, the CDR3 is TGCGCCAGCAGCCGAAGCCCAGTAGGCAGGCCATCGGGGAATGAGCAGTTCTTC. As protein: CASSRSPVGRPSGNEQFF.

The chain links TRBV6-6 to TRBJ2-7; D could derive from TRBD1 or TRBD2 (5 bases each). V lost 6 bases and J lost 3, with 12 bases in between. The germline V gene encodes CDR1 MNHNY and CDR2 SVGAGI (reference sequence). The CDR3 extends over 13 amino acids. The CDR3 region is CASSRDGVYEQYV. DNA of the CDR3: TGTGCCAGCAGCCGGGACGGAGTCTACGAGCAGTACGTC.

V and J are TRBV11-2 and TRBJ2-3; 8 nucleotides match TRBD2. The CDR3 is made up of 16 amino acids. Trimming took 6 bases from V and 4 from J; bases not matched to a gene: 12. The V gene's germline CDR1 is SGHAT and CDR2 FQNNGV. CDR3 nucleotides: TGTGCCAGCAGGGGGGCTGGGACTAGATACGCAGATACGCAGTATTTT. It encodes CASRGAGTRYADTQYF.

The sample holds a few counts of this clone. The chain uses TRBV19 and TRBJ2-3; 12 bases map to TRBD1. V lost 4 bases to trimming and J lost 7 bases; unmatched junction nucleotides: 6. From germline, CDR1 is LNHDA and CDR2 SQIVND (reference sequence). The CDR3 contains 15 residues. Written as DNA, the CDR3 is TGTGCCAGTAGTAGATCGGGACAGGGGGCAAATACGCAGTATTTT. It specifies CASSRSGQGANTQYF. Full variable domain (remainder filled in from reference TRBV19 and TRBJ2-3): DGGITQSPKYLFRKEGQNVTLSCEQNLNHDAMYWYRQDPGQGLRLIYYSQIVNDFQKGDIAEGYSVSREKKESFPLTVTSAQKNPTAFYLCASSRSGQGANTQYFGPGTRLTVL.

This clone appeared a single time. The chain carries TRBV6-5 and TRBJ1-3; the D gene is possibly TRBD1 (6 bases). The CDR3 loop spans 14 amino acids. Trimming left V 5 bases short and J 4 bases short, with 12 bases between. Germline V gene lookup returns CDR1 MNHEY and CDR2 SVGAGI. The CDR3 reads CASSPTGRGNTIYF. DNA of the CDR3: TGTGCCAGCAGTCCCACAGGGCGCGGAAACACCATATATTTT.

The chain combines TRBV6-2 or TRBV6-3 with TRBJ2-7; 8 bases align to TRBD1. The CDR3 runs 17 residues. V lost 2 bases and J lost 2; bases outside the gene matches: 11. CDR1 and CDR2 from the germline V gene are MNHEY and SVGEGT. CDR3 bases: TGTGCCAGCAGTTACGGACAGGGTTCCCTTAGCCCCTACGAGCAGTACGTC. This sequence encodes CASSYGQGSLSPYEQYV.

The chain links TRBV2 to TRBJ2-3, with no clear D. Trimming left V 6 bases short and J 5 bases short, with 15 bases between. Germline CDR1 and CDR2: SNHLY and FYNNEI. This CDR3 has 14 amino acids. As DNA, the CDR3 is TGTGCCAGCAGCCGGAACGGGCCGCAAGATACGCAGTATTTT. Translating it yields CASSRNGPQDTQYF.

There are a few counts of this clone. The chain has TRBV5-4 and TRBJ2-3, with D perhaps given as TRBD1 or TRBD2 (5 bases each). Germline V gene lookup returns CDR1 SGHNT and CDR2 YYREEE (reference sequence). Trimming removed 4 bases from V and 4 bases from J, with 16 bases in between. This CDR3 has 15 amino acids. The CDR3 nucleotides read TGTGCCAGCAGCCCTGACTGGGGCGGGTCAGATACGCAGTATTTT. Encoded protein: CASSPDWGGSDTQYF.

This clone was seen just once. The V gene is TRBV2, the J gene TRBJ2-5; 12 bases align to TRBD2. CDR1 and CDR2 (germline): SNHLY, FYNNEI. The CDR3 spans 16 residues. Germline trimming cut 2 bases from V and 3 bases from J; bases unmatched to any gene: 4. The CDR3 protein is CASSEWASGGEETQYF. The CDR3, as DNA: TGTGCCAGCAGTGAATGGGCTAGCGGGGGGGAAGAGACCCAGTACTTC.

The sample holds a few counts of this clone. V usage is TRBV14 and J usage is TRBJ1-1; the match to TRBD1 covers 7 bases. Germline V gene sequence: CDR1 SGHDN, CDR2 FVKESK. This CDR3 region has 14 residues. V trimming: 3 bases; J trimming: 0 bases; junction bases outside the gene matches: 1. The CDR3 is CASSQTGMNTEAFF. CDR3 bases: TGTGCCAGCAGCCAGACAGGGATGAACACTGAAGCTTTCTTT.

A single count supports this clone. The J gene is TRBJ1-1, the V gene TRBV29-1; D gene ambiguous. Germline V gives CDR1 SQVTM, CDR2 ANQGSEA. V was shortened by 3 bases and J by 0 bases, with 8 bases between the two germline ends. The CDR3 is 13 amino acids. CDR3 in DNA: TGCAGCGTTGAGGGCGTGATGAACACTGAAGCTTTCTTT. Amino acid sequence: CSVEGVMNTEAFF. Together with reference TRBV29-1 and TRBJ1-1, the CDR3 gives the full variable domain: SAVISQKPSRDICQRGTSLTIQCQVDSQVTMMFWYRQQPGQSLTLIATANQGSEATYESGFVIDKFPISRPNLTFSTLTVSNMSPEDSSIYLCSVEGVMNTEAFFGQGTRLTVV.

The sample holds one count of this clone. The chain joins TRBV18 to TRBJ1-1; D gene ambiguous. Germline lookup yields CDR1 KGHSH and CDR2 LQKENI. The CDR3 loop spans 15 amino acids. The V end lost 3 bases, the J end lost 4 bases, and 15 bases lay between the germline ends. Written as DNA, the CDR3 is TGTGCCAGCTCACCCCCGAGAGGGATCGCCACTGAAGCTTTCTTT. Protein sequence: CASSPPRGIATEAFF.

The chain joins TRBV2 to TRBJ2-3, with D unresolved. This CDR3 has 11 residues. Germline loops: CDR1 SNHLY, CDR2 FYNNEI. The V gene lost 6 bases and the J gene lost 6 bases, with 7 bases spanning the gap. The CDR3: CASSHTDTQYF. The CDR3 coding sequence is TGTGCCAGCAGCCACACGGATACGCAGTATTTT.

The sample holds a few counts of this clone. Here the CDR3 reads CASSADRAGYTF. The DNA for the CDR3 is TGTGCCAGCAGCGCGGACAGGGCGGGCTACACCTTC. The rearrangement uses TRBV13 and TRBJ1-2; 8 bases line up with TRBD1. J gave up 8 bases and V 5 bases, and 4 bases lay outside the gene matches. This CDR3 is 12 amino acids long. Germline V CDR1 and CDR2: PRHDT, FYEKMQ (reference sequence).

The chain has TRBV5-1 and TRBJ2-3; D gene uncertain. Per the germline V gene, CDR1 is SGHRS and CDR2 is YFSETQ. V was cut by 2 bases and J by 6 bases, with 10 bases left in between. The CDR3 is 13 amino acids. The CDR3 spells CASSLNIGDTQYF. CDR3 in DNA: TGCGCCAGCAGCTTAAATATCGGGGATACGCAGTATTTT.

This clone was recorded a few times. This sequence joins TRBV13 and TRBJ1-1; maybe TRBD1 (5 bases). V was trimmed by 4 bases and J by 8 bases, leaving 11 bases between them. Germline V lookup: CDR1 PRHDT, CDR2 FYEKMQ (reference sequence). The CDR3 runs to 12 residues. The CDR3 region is CASSSRGWEAFF. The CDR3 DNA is TGTGCCAGCAGCTCCCGGGGGTGGGAAGCTTTCTTT.

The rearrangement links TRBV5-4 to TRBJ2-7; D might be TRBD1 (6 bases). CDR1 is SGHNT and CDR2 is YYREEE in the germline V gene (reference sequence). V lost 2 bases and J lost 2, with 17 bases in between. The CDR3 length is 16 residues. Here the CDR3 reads CASSLKVGGEAYEQYV. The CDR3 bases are TGTGCCAGCAGCTTAAAGGTTGGGGGCGAAGCCTACGAGCAGTACGTC.

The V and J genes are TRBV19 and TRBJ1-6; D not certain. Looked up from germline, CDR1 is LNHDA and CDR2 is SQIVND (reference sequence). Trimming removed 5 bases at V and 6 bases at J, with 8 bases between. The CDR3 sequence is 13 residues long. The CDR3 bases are TGTGCCAGTAGTCGGACGGGTAATTCACCCCTCCACTTT. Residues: CASSRTGNSPLHF.

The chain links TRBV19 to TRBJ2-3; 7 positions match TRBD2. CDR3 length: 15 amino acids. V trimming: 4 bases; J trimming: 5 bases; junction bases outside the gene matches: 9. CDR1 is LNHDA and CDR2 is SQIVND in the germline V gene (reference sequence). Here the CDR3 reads CASSTLGGSRDTQYF. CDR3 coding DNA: TGTGCCAGTAGTACCTTGGGGGGGTCGAGAGATACGCAGTATTTT. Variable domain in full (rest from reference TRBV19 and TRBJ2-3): DGGITQSPKYLFRKEGQNVTLSCEQNLNHDAMYWYRQDPGQGLRLIYYSQIVNDFQKGDIAEGYSVSREKKESFPLTVTSAQKNPTAFYLCASSTLGGSRDTQYFGPGTRLTVL.

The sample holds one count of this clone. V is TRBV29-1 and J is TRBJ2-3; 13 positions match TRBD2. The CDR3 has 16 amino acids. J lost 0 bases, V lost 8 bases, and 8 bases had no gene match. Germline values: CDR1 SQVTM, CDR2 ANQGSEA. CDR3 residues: CSSSGTSGTSTDTQYF. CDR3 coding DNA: TGCAGCTCCTCCGGGACTAGCGGGACTAGCACAGATACGCAGTATTTT.

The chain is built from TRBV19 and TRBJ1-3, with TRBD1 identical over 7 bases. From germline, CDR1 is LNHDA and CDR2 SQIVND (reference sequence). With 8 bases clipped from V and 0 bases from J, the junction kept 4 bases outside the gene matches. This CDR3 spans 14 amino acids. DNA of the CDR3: TGTGCCAGTGCGACAGGGTACTCTGGAAACACCATATATTTT. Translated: CASATGYSGNTIYF.

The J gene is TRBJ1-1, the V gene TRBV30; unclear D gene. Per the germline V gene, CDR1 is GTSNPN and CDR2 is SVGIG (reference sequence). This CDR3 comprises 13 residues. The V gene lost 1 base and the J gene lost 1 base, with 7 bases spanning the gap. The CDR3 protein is CAWSAAENTEAFF. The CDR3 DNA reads TGTGCCTGGAGTGCGGCAGAGAACACTGAAGCTTTCTTT.

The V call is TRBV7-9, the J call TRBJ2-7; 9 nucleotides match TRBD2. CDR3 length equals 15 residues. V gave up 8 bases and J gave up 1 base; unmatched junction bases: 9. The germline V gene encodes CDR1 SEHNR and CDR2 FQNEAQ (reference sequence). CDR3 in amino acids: CASRTCGGASYEQYV. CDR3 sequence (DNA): TGTGCCAGCCGTACTTGCGGGGGGGCTTCCTACGAGCAGTACGTC.

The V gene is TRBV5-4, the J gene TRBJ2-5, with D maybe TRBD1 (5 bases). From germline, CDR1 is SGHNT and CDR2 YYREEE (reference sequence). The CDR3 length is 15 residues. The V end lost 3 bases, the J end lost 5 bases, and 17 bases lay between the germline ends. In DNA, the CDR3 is TGTGCCAGCAGCTCCACAATAGGGGTAGGGGAGACCCAGTACTTC. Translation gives CASSSTIGVGETQYF.

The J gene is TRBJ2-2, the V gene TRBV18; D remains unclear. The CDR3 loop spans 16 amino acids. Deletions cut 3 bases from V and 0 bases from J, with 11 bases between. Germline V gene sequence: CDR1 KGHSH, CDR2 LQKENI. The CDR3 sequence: CASSPRGAPNTGELFF. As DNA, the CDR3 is TGTGCCAGCTCACCTCGTGGAGCTCCGAACACCGGGGAGCTGTTTTTT.